What follows is one TCR beta chain and its context. The data were obtained in a study of blood T cell repertoires in COVID-19. The repertoire was sequenced with immunoSEQ multiplex PCR; TCRdb's copy has only in-frame clones and lacks some. Counted here are about 260,000 clones, about nine tenths occurring once; the ten biggest clones make up roughly 4%. This CDR3 has 15 amino acids. J lost 3 bases, V lost 0 bases, and 4 bases had no gene match. The germline V gene encodes CDR1 SGHRS and CDR2 YFSETQ. Sample: peripheral blood. The TCR originated in a man aged 55 to 69 who had recovered from COVID-19. V gene TRBV5-1 combines with J gene TRBJ1-1, with 8 bases matching TRBD1. The CDR3 coding sequence is TGCGCCAGCAGCTTGGTTCCAGGGGGCGACACTGAAGCTTTCTTT. As protein: CASSLVPGGDTEAFF.